This T cell receptor beta chain was observed in a study of blood T cell repertoires in COVID-19. The CDR3 runs to 16 residues. Germline-derived CDR1 and CDR2 are SGHTA and FQGTGA. Trimming took 4 bases from V and 6 from J; bases not matched to a gene: 8. Original processing methods: Estimation of nucleated cell counts relied on the amplification of reference gene primers. TCRdb keeps only in-frame clones here, not all; method: immunoSEQ multiplex PCR. D and trimming come from the DNA, and the V and J calls and clone size come from that table. This table holds around 130,000 clones, more than 80% found once. Enrollees, roughly 18 to 90 years old, lived in 25 or so US areas.

This clonotype was sampled from a woman in her late teens or twenties who had been exposed to COVID-19. Sequenced: PBMCs or T cells enriched from blood (not recorded which). The chain couples TRBV7-3 to TRBJ2-2; 10 nucleotides match TRBD2. This CDR3 is CASSSRPSGSAGELFF. The DNA of the CDR3 is TGTGCCAGCAGCTCCCGTCCTAGCGGGAGTGCCGGGGAGCTGTTTTTT.